A single sample is the source of the 26 T cell receptor beta chains below, sequenced in a study of T cell responses to AZD1222 COVID-19 vaccine. Some clones are missing from TCRdb's copy, which holds only in-frame ones; the method was immunoSEQ multiplex PCR. Among over 150,000 clones listed, 88% were seen once. The source material was peripheral blood, sampled on day 0 of AZD1222 vaccination. These receptors came from an adult in good health.

The chain links TRBV7-2 to TRBJ1-2; TRBD1 is a possible D gene (6 bases). The V and J ends lost 4 bases and 6 bases respectively, with 12 bases between them. The CDR3 runs to 13 residues. Per the germline V gene, CDR1 is SGHTA and CDR2 is FQGNSA. Here the CDR3 DNA reads TGTGCCAGCAGCTGGAATGGGGGCGATGGCTACACCTTC. Encoded protein: CASSWNGGDGYTF.

V and J are TRBV19 and TRBJ2-7; tentative D call: TRBD2 (6 bases). Germline-derived CDR1 and CDR2 are LNHDA and SQIVND (reference sequence). Trimming shortened V by 8 bases and J by 4 bases, and 15 bases separated the two germline ends. CDR3 length equals 13 residues. CDR3 region: CASGRDELYEQYF. CDR3 DNA: TGTGCCAGTGGGCGGGACGAACTATACGAGCAGTACTTC.

The genes are TRBV7-8 and TRBJ1-5, with 7 bases fitting TRBD1. V was pared by 5 bases and J by 0 bases, with 13 bases of the junction left unmatched. Germline V CDR1 and CDR2: SGHVS, FQNEAQ. This CDR3 has 18 amino acids. The CDR3 loop reads CASSPTGRVRNSNQPQHF. The CDR3 bases are TGTGCCAGCAGCCCGACAGGGAGGGTGAGGAATAGCAATCAGCCCCAGCATTTT. Full variable domain (rest looked up from reference TRBV7-8 and TRBJ1-5): GAGVSQSPRYKVAKRGQDVALRCDPISGHVSLFWYQQALGQGPEFLTYFQNEAQLDKSGLPSDRFFAERPEGSVSTLKIQRTQQEDSAVYLCASSPTGRVRNSNQPQHFGDGTRLSIL.

V usage is TRBV12-3 or TRBV12-4 and J usage is TRBJ1-1; tentative D call: TRBD1 (6 bases). The CDR3 is 13 residues long. V was trimmed by 7 bases and J by 4 bases, leaving 13 bases between them. The CDR3 nucleotides read TGTGCCAGCACCTCCGGGGGCGGCACTGAAGCTTTCTTT. This codes for CASTSGGGTEAFF.

The J gene is TRBJ1-2, the V gene TRBV7-2; no reliable D call. CDR3 length equals 15 residues. The germline V gene has CDR1 SGHTA and CDR2 FQGNSA. Trimming cost V 5 bases and J 4 bases, with 17 bases left between them. CDR3 in DNA: TGTGCCAGCAGCCCCATGTGGGTTCCCTCCTATGGCTACACCTTC. Translating it yields CASSPMWVPSYGYTF.

This clone was seen only once. The genes are TRBV2 and TRBJ2-7; 7 positions match TRBD2. The CDR3 sequence is 13 residues long. V was clipped by 4 bases and J by 5 bases; unmatched bases: 5. Germline V gene sequence: CDR1 SNHLY, CDR2 FYNNEI. The CDR3 sequence is CASSGEGGDEQYF. As DNA, the CDR3 is TGTGCCAGCAGTGGGGAGGGCGGCGACGAGCAGTACTTC.

This chain uses TRBV7-2 with TRBJ2-3; 14 bases fit TRBD2. CDR3 length equals 17 residues. Germline values: CDR1 SGHTA, CDR2 FQGNSA. V was clipped by 4 bases and J by 4 bases; unmatched bases: 7. CDR3 region: CASSSGTSGSFPDTQYF. The CDR3, as DNA: TGTGCCAGCAGCTCAGGGACTAGCGGGAGTTTCCCAGATACGCAGTATTTT.

This chain connects TRBV15 to TRBJ2-3; 11 bases line up with TRBD2. V gave up 3 bases and J gave up 5 bases; unmatched junction bases: 22. The CDR3 has 21 amino acids. Germline CDR1 reads LNHNV; CDR2 reads YYDKDF (reference sequence). CDR3 protein: CATSSWKGGLARLAGLDTQYF. CDR3 sequence (DNA): TGTGCCACCAGCAGCTGGAAGGGAGGACTAGCGCGACTAGCGGGGTTAGATACGCAGTATTTT. The whole variable domain, filled in from reference TRBV15 and TRBJ2-3, reads DAMVIQNPRYQVTQFGKPVTLSCSQTLNHNVMYWYQQKSSQAPKLLFHYYDKDFNNEADTPDNFQSRRPNTSFCFLDIRSPGLGDTAMYLCATSSWKGGLARLAGLDTQYFGPGTRLTVL.

The gene calls are TRBV7-9 and TRBJ1-1; 11 bases align to TRBD1. The CDR3 extends over 14 amino acids. CDR1 and CDR2 (germline): SEHNR, FQNEAQ (reference sequence). V dropped 5 bases and J dropped 5; count of bases not matched to a gene: 4. CDR3 DNA: TGTGCCAGCAGCCCCGGGGACAGGGGGACTGAAGCTTTCTTT. Its translation: CASSPGDRGTEAFF. Based on the CDR3 plus reference TRBV7-9 and TRBJ1-1, the full variable domain is DTGVSQNPRHKITKRGQNVTFRCDPISEHNRLYWYRQTLGQGPEFLTYFQNEAQLEKSRLLSDRFSAERPKGSFSTLEIQRTEQGDSAMYLCASSPGDRGTEAFFGQGTRLTVV.

The chain joins TRBV29-1 to TRBJ2-7; TRBD1 or TRBD2 may be the D gene (7 bases each). Trimming removed 5 bases from V and 3 bases from J, with 20 bases in between. The germline CDR1 and CDR2 sequences are SQVTM and ANQGSEA. The CDR3 totals 15 residues. CDR3 sequence reads: CSVSGGVVGDYEQYF. The CDR3 DNA reads TGCAGCGTTTCAGGGGGGGTCGTGGGGGACTACGAGCAGTACTTC.

The V call is TRBV6-4, the J call TRBJ2-1; 10 bases map to TRBD1. V was clipped by 3 bases and J by 8 bases; unmatched bases: 10. The CDR3 covers 16 residues. CDR1 is MRHNA and CDR2 is SNTAGT in the germline V gene. The CDR3 reads CASSELGTGEVHEQFF. The CDR3 DNA follows: TGTGCCAGCAGTGAGTTGGGGACAGGGGAGGTACATGAGCAGTTCTTC.

The chain recombines TRBV18 with TRBJ1-5; no clear D. The V and J ends lost 0 bases and 5 bases respectively, with 8 bases between them. CDR1 KGHSH and CDR2 LQKENI come from the germline V gene. This CDR3 region has 14 residues. DNA of the CDR3: TGTGCCAGCTCACCACCGGGTTCCGATCAGCCCCAGCATTTT. Encoded protein: CASSPPGSDQPQHF.

This chain uses TRBV28 with TRBJ1-2; 7 bases line up with TRBD1. CDR3 length equals 12 residues. Unmatched junction bases numbered 7, after V lost 7 bases and J lost 8 bases. Germline V lookup: CDR1 MDHEN, CDR2 SYDVKM. CDR3 sequence reads: CASTLQGWGYTF. The CDR3 bases are TGTGCCAGCACCTTACAGGGGTGGGGCTACACCTTC.

V usage is TRBV24-1 and J usage is TRBJ2-5, with D maybe TRBD2 (5 bases). This CDR3 spans 15 amino acids. Trimming shortened V by 3 bases and J by 7 bases, and 17 bases separated the two germline ends. CDR1 is KGHDR and CDR2 is SFDVKD in the germline V gene. The DNA for the CDR3 is TGTGCCACCAGTGATCCCGGAAAGGGAGAGGTGACCCAGTACTTC. Protein sequence: CATSDPGKGEVTQYF.

The chain has TRBV6-5 and TRBJ1-5; the D is unclear. Trimming shortened V by 4 bases and J by 5 bases, and 15 bases separated the two germline ends. The CDR3 runs to 15 residues. CDR1 is MNHEY and CDR2 is SVGAGI in the germline V gene. CDR3 protein: CASSSAGLAYQPQHF. The CDR3 DNA follows: TGTGCCAGCAGTTCCGCGGGCCTCGCATATCAGCCCCAGCATTTT.

V usage is TRBV5-5 and J usage is TRBJ1-2; no reliable D call. CDR1 is SGHKS, CDR2 YYEKEE, per germline (reference sequence). The V and J ends lost 4 bases and 8 bases respectively, with 12 bases between them. The CDR3 is 12 amino acids. The CDR3 nucleotides read TGTGCCAGCAGCCCCCGGGTGGGGGGCTACACCTTC. Residues: CASSPRVGGYTF.

This rearrangement joins TRBV2 to TRBJ1-5; D is uncertain. Germline V CDR1 and CDR2: SNHLY, FYNNEI. Trimming pared 4 bases from V and 1 base from J, leaving 2 bases between. The CDR3 sequence is 12 residues long. For the CDR3, the DNA is TGTGCCAGCAGTGGGAGCAATCAGCCCCAGCATTTT. The encoded protein is CASSGSNQPQHF. Full variable domain (outside the CDR3, taken from reference TRBV2 and TRBJ1-5): EPEVTQTPSHQVTQMGQEVILRCVPISNHLYFYWYRQILGQKVEFLVSFYNNEISEKSEIFDDQFSVERPDGSNFTLKIRSTKLEDSAMYFCASSGSNQPQHFGDGTRLSIL.

The rearrangement joins TRBV5-1 to TRBJ2-2, with 12 nucleotides matching TRBD2. Trimming removed 5 bases from V and 0 bases from J; junction bases left unmatched: 14. Germline lookup yields CDR1 SGHRS and CDR2 YFSETQ. The CDR3 covers 20 residues. CDR3 sequence: CASSQAGLAGGWTNTGELFF. The DNA for the CDR3 is TGCGCCAGCAGTCAGGCAGGGCTAGCGGGAGGGTGGACGAACACCGGGGAGCTGTTTTTT.

The chain couples TRBV4-1 to TRBJ2-1; TRBD2 agrees at 10 bases. Germline values: CDR1 MGHRA, CDR2 YSYEKL. Losses at the gene ends were 5 bases for V and 2 bases for J; bases not matched to a gene: 15. This CDR3 has 19 residues. The CDR3 DNA is TGCGCCAGCAGCTTTCTTTCCCCTTTAGCGGGAGGAACCTACAATGAGCAGTTCTTC. Encoded protein: CASSFLSPLAGGTYNEQFF.

The count of this clone is one. This chain links TRBV30 with TRBJ1-5; D may be TRBD1 (5 bases). This CDR3 has 13 amino acids. Germline V gene data show CDR1 as GTSNPN and CDR2 as SVGIG (reference sequence). The V end lost 2 bases, the J end lost 4 bases, and 9 bases lay between the germline ends. CDR3 nucleotide sequence: TGTGCCTGGAGTCTGAGGGGTAATCAGCCCCAGCATTTT. Translating it yields CAWSLRGNQPQHF.

The genes are TRBV5-3 and TRBJ2-7; maybe TRBD2 (6 bases). TRBV5-3 carries the ORF label, with uncertain function. V lost 0 bases and J 0 bases, leaving 7 bases between the germline ends. The CDR3 contains 14 residues. The CDR3 nucleotides are TGTGCCAGAAGCTTGGCCGGGGGCTCCTACGAGCAGTACTTC. Amino acids: CARSLAGGSYEQYF.

This clone was observed a handful of times. V is TRBV18 and J is TRBJ2-7; D ambiguous. CDR1 is KGHSH and CDR2 is LQKENI in the germline V gene. CDR3 length: 11 residues. V lost 6 bases to trimming and J lost 3 bases, with 6 bases between them. The CDR3 DNA follows: TGTGCCAGCTCCCGGAACTACGAGCAGTACTTC. As protein: CASSRNYEQYF.

The chain combines TRBV9 with TRBJ2-1; D is possibly TRBD1 (5 bases). Trimming shortened V by 4 bases and J by 4 bases, and 12 bases separated the two germline ends. The CDR3 has 14 residues. Looked up from germline, CDR1 is SGDLS and CDR2 is YYNGEE. The CDR3 loop is CASSLMTDYNEQFF. The CDR3 bases are TGTGCCAGCAGCCTTATGACAGATTACAATGAGCAGTTCTTC. Full variable domain (remainder filled in from reference TRBV9 and TRBJ2-1): DSGVTQTPKHLITATGQRVTLRCSPRSGDLSVYWYQQSLDQGLQFLIQYYNGEERAKGNILERFSAQQFPDLHSELNLSSLELGDSALYFCASSLMTDYNEQFFGPGTRLTVL.

The genes are TRBV4-1 and TRBJ2-1; 10 nucleotides line up with TRBD2. There are 15 residues in the CDR3. J was trimmed by 10 bases and V by 3 bases; bases with no gene match: 9. CDR1 is MGHRA, CDR2 YSYEKL, per germline. The CDR3 region is CASSQGLASSWEQFF. The CDR3 nucleotides read TGCGCCAGCAGCCAGGGACTAGCGAGTAGTTGGGAGCAGTTCTTC.

The chain uses TRBV9 and TRBJ2-2; D is ambiguous. V was pared by 0 bases and J by 5 bases, with 11 bases between. Per germline, CDR1 SGDLS and CDR2 YYNGEE. The CDR3 consists of 15 residues. For the CDR3, the DNA is TGTGCCAGCAGCGTAGTAGGGTTGGGTACCGGGGAGCTGTTTTTT. Protein sequence: CASSVVGLGTGELFF.

This rearrangement joins TRBV7-6 to TRBJ2-6; 10 nucleotides align to TRBD2. CDR1 and CDR2 (germline): SGHVS, FNYEAQ. The V segment lost 6 bases and the J segment 2 bases; nucleotides outside the gene matches: 7. The CDR3 is 17 residues long. CDR3 nucleotide sequence: TGTGCCAGCAGTCCCCTAGCGGGAGTAGCTGGGGCCAACGTCCTGACTTTC. Protein: CASSPLAGVAGANVLTF.